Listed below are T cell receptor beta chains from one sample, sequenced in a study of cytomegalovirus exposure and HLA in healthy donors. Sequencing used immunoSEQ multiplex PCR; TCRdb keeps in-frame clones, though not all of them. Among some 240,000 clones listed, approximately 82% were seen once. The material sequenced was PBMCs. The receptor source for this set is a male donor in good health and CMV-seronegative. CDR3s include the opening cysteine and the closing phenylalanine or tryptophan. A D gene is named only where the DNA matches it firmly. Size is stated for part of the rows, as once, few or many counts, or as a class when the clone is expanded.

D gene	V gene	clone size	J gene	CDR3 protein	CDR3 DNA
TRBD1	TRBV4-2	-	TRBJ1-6	CASSQGQGYNSPLHF	TGTGCCAGCAGCCAAGGACAGGGTTATAATTCACCCCTCCACTTT
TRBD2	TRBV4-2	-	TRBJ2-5	CASSPQGGSTETQYF	TGTGCCAGCAGCCCTCAGGGAGGGAGTACGGAGACCCAGTACTTC
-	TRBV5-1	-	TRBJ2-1	CASSPDNNEQFF	TGCGCCAGCAGCCCCGACAACAATGAGCAGTTCTTC
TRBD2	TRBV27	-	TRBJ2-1	CASSGLARPYNEQFF	TGTGCCAGCAGTGGACTAGCGAGACCCTACAATGAGCAGTTCTTC
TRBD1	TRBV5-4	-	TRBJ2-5	CASSFRDRGRETQYF	TGTGCCAGCAGCTTCCGGGACAGGGGGCGTGAGACCCAGTACTTC
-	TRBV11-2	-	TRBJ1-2	CASSLESDLNYGYTF	TGTGCCAGCAGCTTAGAGTCAGATTTAAACTATGGCTACACCTTC
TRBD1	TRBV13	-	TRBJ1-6	CASSSETGVSPLHF	TGTGCCAGCAGCTCCGAGACAGGGGTTTCACCCCTCCACTTT
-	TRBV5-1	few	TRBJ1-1	CASSLSTGGSTEAFF	TGCGCCAGCAGCTTGTCTACAGGCGGGAGCACTGAAGCTTTCTTT
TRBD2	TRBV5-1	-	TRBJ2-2	CASSLYKWTSGDNTGELFF	TGCGCCAGCAGCTTATATAAATGGACTAGCGGGGATAACACCGGGGAGCTGTTTTTT
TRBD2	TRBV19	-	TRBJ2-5	CASSMLGGVETQYF	TGTGCCAGTAGTATGCTGGGGGGGGTGGAGACCCAGTACTTC
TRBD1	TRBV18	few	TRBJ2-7	CASSLGQGYEQYF	TGTGCCAGCTCACTGGGACAGGGCTACGAGCAGTACTTC
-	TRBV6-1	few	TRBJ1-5	CASTDVPGGNQPQHF	TGTGCCAGCACCGACGTTCCAGGGGGCAATCAGCCCCAGCATTTT
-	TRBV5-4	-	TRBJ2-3	CASSLAVTLGSDTQYF	TGTGCCAGCAGCTTGGCTGTGACCCTCGGGTCAGATACGCAGTATTTT
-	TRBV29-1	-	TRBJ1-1	CSVEGPLRGEAFF	TGCAGCGTTGAGGGGCCCCTGAGAGGTGAAGCTTTCTTT
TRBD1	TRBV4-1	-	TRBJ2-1	CASSHLRDRSVREQFF	TGCGCCAGCAGCCACCTCCGGGACAGGTCAGTGAGGGAGCAGTTCTTC
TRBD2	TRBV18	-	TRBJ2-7	CASSPFRTSGTRGIYEQYF	TGTGCCAGCTCACCATTTAGGACTAGCGGGACCCGGGGGATCTACGAGCAGTACTTC
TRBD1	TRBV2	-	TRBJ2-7	CASSSDRVEQYF	TGTGCCAGCAGCTCGGACAGGGTTGAGCAGTACTTC
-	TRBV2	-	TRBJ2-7	CARGRDTSSYEQYF	TGTGCCAGAGGGAGGGACACAAGCTCCTACGAGCAGTACTTC
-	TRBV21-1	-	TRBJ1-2	CASSKASGGNGYTF	TGTGCCAGCAGCAAAGCCTCAGGGGGTAATGGCTACACCTTC
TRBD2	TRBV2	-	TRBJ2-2	CASSEPSGRIGGELFF	TGTGCCAGCAGTGAACCAAGCGGGAGAATTGGCGGGGAGCTGTTTTTT
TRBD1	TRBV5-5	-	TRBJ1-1	CASSFAGQTYTEAFF	TGTGCCAGCAGCTTCGCGGGACAGACCTACACTGAAGCTTTCTTT
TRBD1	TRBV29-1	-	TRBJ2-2	CSVDVPGQGPTGELFF	TGCAGCGTTGATGTTCCGGGACAGGGACCCACCGGGGAGCTGTTTTTT
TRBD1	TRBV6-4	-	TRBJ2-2	CASRSGGANGELFF	TGTGCCAGCAGATCAGGGGGCGCGAACGGGGAGCTGTTTTTT
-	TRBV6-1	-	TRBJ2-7	CASSVSGHSSLSYEQYF	TGTGCCAGCAGTGTTAGCGGCCATTCATCTTTATCCTACGAGCAGTACTTC
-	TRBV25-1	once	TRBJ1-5	CASSDGSSGHYSNQPQHF	TGTGCCAGCAGTGACGGAAGCTCGGGACATTATAGCAATCAGCCCCAGCATTTT
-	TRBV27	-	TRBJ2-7	CASSPLFSSSYEQYF	TGTGCCAGCAGTCCCCTTTTCTCTAGCTCCTACGAGCAGTACTTC
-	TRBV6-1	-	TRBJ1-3	CASSDQYSGNTIYF	TGTGCCAGCAGTGACCAGTACTCTGGAAACACCATATATTTT
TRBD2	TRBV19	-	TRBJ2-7	CASSKAGGSYEQYF	TGTGCCAGTAGTAAAGCGGGAGGCTCCTACGAGCAGTACTTC
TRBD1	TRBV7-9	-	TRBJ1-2	CASSFPGQGGGYTF	TGTGCCAGCAGCTTTCCAGGACAGGGGGGAGGCTACACCTTC
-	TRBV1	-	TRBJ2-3	CTSSQGSRRVTDTQYF	TGCACCAGCAGCCAAGGTAGTAGGCGGGTCACAGATACGCAGTATTTT
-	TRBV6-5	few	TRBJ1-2	CASSGREGGYTF	TGTGCCAGCAGCGGCAGGGAGGGTGGCTACACCTTC
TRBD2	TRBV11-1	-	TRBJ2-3	CASSPTHGTTSTDTQYF	TGTGCCAGCAGCCCCACTCACGGGACTACTAGCACAGATACGCAGTATTTT
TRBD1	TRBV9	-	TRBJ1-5	CASSLRPGTGGNQPQHF	TGTGCCAGCAGCCTCCGCCCCGGGACAGGCGGCAATCAGCCCCAGCATTTT
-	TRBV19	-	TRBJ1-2	CASSITGNYGYTF	TGTGCCAGTAGTATAACGGGTAACTATGGCTACACCTTC
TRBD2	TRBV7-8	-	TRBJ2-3	CASSATTGTSGPTDTQYF	TGTGCCAGCAGCGCAACAACCGGGACTAGCGGCCCCACAGATACGCAGTATTTT
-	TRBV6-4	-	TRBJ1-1	CASSPLWSGTEAFF	TGTGCCAGCAGTCCACTCTGGAGTGGCACTGAAGCTTTCTTT
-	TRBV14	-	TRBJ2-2	CASSHREKQGRPNTGELFF	TGTGCCAGCAGCCATCGCGAAAAGCAGGGTAGACCGAACACCGGGGAGCTGTTTTTT
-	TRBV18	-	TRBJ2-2	CASSPTVVLGHSGYTGELFF	TGTGCCAGCTCACCGACTGTCGTTTTGGGACACTCTGGATACACCGGGGAGCTGTTTTTT
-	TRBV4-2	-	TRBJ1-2	CASSQDRAGSHYGYTF	TGTGCCAGCAGCCAAGATCGGGCGGGTTCTCACTATGGCTACACCTTC
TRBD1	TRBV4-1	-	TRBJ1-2	CASSQDPRQGNNYGYTF	TGCGCCAGCAGCCAAGATCCCCGACAGGGAAATAACTATGGCTACACCTTC
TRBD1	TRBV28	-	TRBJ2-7	CASSLGTGKGYEQYF	TGTGCCAGCAGTTTAGGGACAGGGAAAGGCTACGAGCAGTACTTC
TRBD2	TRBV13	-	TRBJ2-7	CASSFGGLANPEQYF	TGTGCCAGCAGCTTTGGGGGACTAGCGAATCCCGAGCAGTACTTC
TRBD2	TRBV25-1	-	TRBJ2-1	CASSELPSGNGNEQFF	TGTGCCAGCAGTGAACTTCCTAGCGGGAATGGCAATGAGCAGTTCTTC
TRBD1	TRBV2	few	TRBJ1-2	CASSSGGQPLNYGYTF	TGTGCCAGCAGTTCCGGGGGACAGCCCCTTAACTATGGCTACACCTTC
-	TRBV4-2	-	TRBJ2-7	CASSQDDYREQYF	TGTGCCAGCAGCCAAGACGACTACCGAGAGCAGTACTTC
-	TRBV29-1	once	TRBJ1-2	CSGRGRGDGYTF	TGCAGCGGGCGTGGCAGGGGCGATGGCTACACCTTC
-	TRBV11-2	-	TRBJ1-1	CASSDERGSTEAFF	TGTGCCAGCAGCGACGAACGGGGGAGCACTGAAGCTTTCTTT
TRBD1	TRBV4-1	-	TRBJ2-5	CASSQSGTGARETQYF	TGCGCCAGCAGCCAGTCCGGGACAGGGGCAAGGGAGACCCAGTACTTC
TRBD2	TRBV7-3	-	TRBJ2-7	CASSLIGAGGYEQYF	TGTGCCAGCAGCTTAATCGGAGCGGGAGGCTACGAGCAGTACTTC
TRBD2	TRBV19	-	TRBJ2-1	CASSSPDSEGLAGVTSYNEQFF	TGTGCCAGTAGTTCACCGGACAGCGAGGGACTAGCGGGAGTGACCTCCTACAATGAGCAGTTCTTC
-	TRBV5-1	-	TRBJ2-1	CASSRGQDYNEQFF	TGCGCCAGCAGCAGGGGACAAGACTACAATGAGCAGTTCTTC
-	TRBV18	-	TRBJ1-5	CASSPDRTNQPQHF	TGTGCCAGCTCACCCGACAGAACCAATCAGCCCCAGCATTTT
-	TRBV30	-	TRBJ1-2	CAWRSPGLGYTF	TGTGCCTGGAGATCTCCAGGGTTGGGCTACACCTTC
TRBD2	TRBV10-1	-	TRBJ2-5	CASSDRLAGGPQTQYF	TGCGCCAGCAGTGACCGACTAGCGGGAGGTCCGCAGACCCAGTACTTC
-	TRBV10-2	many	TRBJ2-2	CASSAGEAGELFF	TGCGCCAGCAGTGCGGGAGAGGCCGGGGAGCTGTTTTTT
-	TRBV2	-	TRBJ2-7	CASSVLLEQYF	TGTGCCAGCAGTGTCCTCTTGGAGCAGTACTTC